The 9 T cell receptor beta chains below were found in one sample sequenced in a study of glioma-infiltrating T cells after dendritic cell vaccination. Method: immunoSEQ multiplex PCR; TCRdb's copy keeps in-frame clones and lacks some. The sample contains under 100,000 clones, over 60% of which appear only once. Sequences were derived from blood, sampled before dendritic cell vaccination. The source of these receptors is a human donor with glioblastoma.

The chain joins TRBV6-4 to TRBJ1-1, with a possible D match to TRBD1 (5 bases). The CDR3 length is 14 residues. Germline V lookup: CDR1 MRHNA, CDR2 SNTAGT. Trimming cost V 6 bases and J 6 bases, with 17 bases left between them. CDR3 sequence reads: CASRFGTMRSEAFF. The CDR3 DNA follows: TGTGCCAGCAGGTTCGGGACTATGAGGTCTGAAGCTTTCTTT.

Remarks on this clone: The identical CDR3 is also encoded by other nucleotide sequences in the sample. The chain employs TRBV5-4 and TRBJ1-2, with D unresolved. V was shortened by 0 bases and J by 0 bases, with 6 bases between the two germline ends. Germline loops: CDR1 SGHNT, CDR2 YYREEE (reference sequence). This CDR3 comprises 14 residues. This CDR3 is CASSLGGTNYGYTF. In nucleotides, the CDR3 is TGTGCCAGCAGCTTGGGCGGGACTAACTATGGCTACACCTTC.

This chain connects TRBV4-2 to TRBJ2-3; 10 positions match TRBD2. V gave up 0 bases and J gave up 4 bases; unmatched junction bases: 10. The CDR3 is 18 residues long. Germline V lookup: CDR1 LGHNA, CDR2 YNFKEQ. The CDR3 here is CASSQELAGWREADTQYF. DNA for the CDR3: TGTGCCAGCAGCCAAGAACTAGCGGGGTGGAGGGAGGCAGATACGCAGTATTTT.

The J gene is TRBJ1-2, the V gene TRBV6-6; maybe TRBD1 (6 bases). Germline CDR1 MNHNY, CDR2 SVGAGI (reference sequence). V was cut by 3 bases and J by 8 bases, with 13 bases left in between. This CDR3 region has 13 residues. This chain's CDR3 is CASSYIWGRGYTF. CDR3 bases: TGTGCCAGCAGTTATATCTGGGGGCGCGGCTACACCTTC.

The CDR3 region is CAWSYTGTGELFF. The CDR3 DNA follows: TGTGCCTGGAGTTACACGGGGACAGGGGAGCTGTTTTTT. This chain uses TRBV30 with TRBJ2-2, with TRBD1 as a possible D gene (6 bases). V lost 2 bases and J 8 bases, leaving 12 bases between the germline ends. Germline V gives CDR1 GTSNPN, CDR2 SVGIG (reference sequence). This CDR3 has 13 residues.

CDR3 protein: CASSPGRRSNYGYTF. The CDR3 DNA sequence: TGCGCCAGCAGCCCAGGGCGGAGATCTAACTATGGCTACACCTTC. V gene TRBV4-1 combines with J gene TRBJ1-2, with D maybe TRBD1 (5 bases). The CDR3 totals 15 residues. Trimming stripped 4 bases from V and 0 bases from J, with 12 bases between. From germline, CDR1 is MGHRA and CDR2 YSYEKL.

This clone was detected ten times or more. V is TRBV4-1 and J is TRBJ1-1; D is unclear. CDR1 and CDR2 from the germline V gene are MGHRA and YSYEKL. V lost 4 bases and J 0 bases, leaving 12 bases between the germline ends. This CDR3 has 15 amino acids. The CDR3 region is CASSPTEVVNTEAFF. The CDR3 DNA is TGCGCCAGCAGCCCTACTGAGGTGGTGAACACTGAAGCTTTCTTT.

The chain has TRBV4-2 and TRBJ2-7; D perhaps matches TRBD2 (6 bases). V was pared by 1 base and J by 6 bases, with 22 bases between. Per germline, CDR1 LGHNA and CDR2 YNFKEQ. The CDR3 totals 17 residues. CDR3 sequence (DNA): TGTGCCAGCAGCCAAGGGTGGAGGCGGGAATTAGGTGGCGAGCAGTACTTC. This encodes CASSQGWRRELGGEQYF.

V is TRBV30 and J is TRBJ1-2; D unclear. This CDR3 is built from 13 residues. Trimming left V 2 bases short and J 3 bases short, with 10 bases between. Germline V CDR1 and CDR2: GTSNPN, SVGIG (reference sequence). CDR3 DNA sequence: TGTGCCTGGAGTTACAGAACGGACTATGGCTACACCTTC. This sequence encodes CAWSYRTDYGYTF.